This TCR beta chain was documented in a study of cytomegalovirus exposure and HLA in healthy donors. This CDR3 is built from 13 residues. V lost 4 bases, J lost 4 bases, and 3 bases stayed unmatched. Germline V gene sequence: CDR1 MGHDK, CDR2 SYGVNS. PCR was performed using 60 Vbeta and 13 Jbeta primers. Using immunoSEQ multiplex PCR, the repertoire was profiled, and TCRdb retains in-frame clones only, with some absent. This sample has approximately 120,000 clones; roughly 71% occur once, and the top ten carry 5.4%. This sequence joins TRBV25-1 and TRBJ2-5; 7 nucleotides align to TRBD1. The source material was PBMCs. The receptor was isolated from a woman in her 70s in good health and CMV-seropositive. CDR3 nucleotide sequence: TGTGCCAGCAGTGGAGGGGGCCGAGAGACCCAGTACTTC. This encodes CASSGGGRETQYF.